These T cell receptor beta chains were read from a single sample in a study of blood T cell repertoires in COVID-19. Method: immunoSEQ multiplex PCR; TCRdb's copy keeps in-frame clones and lacks some. The sample holds 120,000 to 150,000 clones, approximately 82% seen once. The specimen was peripheral blood. These receptors were taken from a woman in her forties or fifties in a cohort sampled during active or convalescent COVID-19. The conserved cysteine and the conserved F or W are not part of the CDR3 here. D genes are given only for firm matches. Clone sizes are given selectively: once, few, many, or a class where the clone is expanded.

abundance: -; j_gene: TRBJ2-5; d_gene: TRBD2; len: 12; v_gene: TRBV5-1; CDR3aa: ASSLGTSGRAED
abundance: -; j_gene: TRBJ1-1; d_gene: -; len: 16; v_gene: TRBV21-1; CDR3aa: ASSKFLTGRNVNTEAF
abundance: once; j_gene: TRBJ1-1; d_gene: TRBD1; len: 12; v_gene: TRBV27; CDR3aa: ASSPQGADTEAF
abundance: -; j_gene: TRBJ2-7; d_gene: TRBD2; len: 12; v_gene: TRBV18; CDR3aa: ASSLGGLSYEQY
abundance: -; j_gene: TRBJ2-1; d_gene: TRBD1; len: 14; v_gene: TRBV4-3; CDR3aa: ASSQDTGGASGEQF
abundance: -; j_gene: TRBJ1-5; d_gene: TRBD1; len: 14; v_gene: TRBV5-1; CDR3aa: ASSLGTGGSGQPQH
abundance: -; j_gene: TRBJ2-5; d_gene: -; len: 12; v_gene: TRBV12-2; CDR3aa: ASRPTGPRETQY
abundance: once; j_gene: TRBJ1-5; d_gene: -; len: 11; v_gene: TRBV4-3; CDR3aa: ARDVGATQPQH
abundance: -; j_gene: TRBJ2-7; d_gene: -; len: 13; v_gene: TRBV4-1; CDR3aa: ASSQEPAGSYEQY
abundance: -; j_gene: TRBJ2-1; d_gene: TRBD1; len: 13; v_gene: TRBV18; CDR3aa: ASSFLTGEEVEQF
abundance: -; j_gene: TRBJ1-5; d_gene: TRBD1; len: 12; v_gene: TRBV6-2/TRBV6-3; CDR3aa: ASSRTGSNQPQH
abundance: few; j_gene: TRBJ1-5; d_gene: TRBD1; len: 12; v_gene: TRBV30; CDR3aa: AWRDRGGNQPQH
abundance: -; j_gene: TRBJ2-3; d_gene: -; len: 13; v_gene: TRBV19; CDR3aa: ASSIKGVRTDTQY
abundance: -; j_gene: TRBJ2-5; d_gene: -; len: 12; v_gene: TRBV7-3; CDR3aa: ASSADLRSGTQY
abundance: many; j_gene: TRBJ2-5; d_gene: -; len: 12; v_gene: TRBV4-3; CDR3aa: ASSQGLEQETQY
abundance: -; j_gene: TRBJ1-6; d_gene: -; len: 13; v_gene: TRBV6-2/TRBV6-3; CDR3aa: ASSYRGVYNSPLH
abundance: -; j_gene: TRBJ2-1; d_gene: TRBD2; len: 14; v_gene: TRBV9; CDR3aa: ASSDKGTSGRNEQF
abundance: -; j_gene: TRBJ2-3; d_gene: -; len: 12; v_gene: TRBV7-2; CDR3aa: ASSLVTGTDTQY
abundance: -; j_gene: TRBJ2-5; d_gene: -; len: 13; v_gene: TRBV18; CDR3aa: ASSPGGRPLETQY
abundance: -; j_gene: TRBJ1-1; d_gene: -; len: 10; v_gene: TRBV13; CDR3aa: ASSLRSNEAF
abundance: -; j_gene: TRBJ1-1; d_gene: -; len: 12; v_gene: TRBV7-2; CDR3aa: ASSLIQGSTEAF
abundance: -; j_gene: TRBJ1-6; d_gene: -; len: 13; v_gene: TRBV5-1; CDR3aa: ASSWSSAYNSPLH
abundance: few; j_gene: TRBJ1-2; d_gene: -; len: 11; v_gene: TRBV27; CDR3aa: ASSPGAQYGYT
abundance: -; j_gene: TRBJ1-3; d_gene: -; len: 12; v_gene: TRBV7-2; CDR3aa: ASSLMSSGNTIY
abundance: -; j_gene: TRBJ1-1; d_gene: -; len: 12; v_gene: TRBV5-1; CDR3aa: ASSLDRAWAEAF
abundance: -; j_gene: TRBJ2-5; d_gene: -; len: 12; v_gene: TRBV11-2; CDR3aa: ASSLGAGWETQY
abundance: -; j_gene: TRBJ2-5; d_gene: TRBD2; len: 15; v_gene: TRBV4-1; CDR3aa: ASSHVLAGGRQETQY
abundance: -; j_gene: TRBJ2-2; d_gene: -; len: 12; v_gene: TRBV2; CDR3aa: ASRTTGGTGELF
abundance: once; j_gene: TRBJ1-1; d_gene: TRBD1; len: 11; v_gene: TRBV7-8; CDR3aa: ASSLDRDTEAF
abundance: -; j_gene: TRBJ2-1; d_gene: -; len: 12; v_gene: TRBV7-9; CDR3aa: ASSITDTDNEQF
abundance: -; j_gene: TRBJ2-5; d_gene: -; len: 14; v_gene: TRBV19; CDR3aa: ASSRTGSGGSETQY
abundance: -; j_gene: TRBJ1-4; d_gene: -; len: 13; v_gene: TRBV10-1; CDR3aa: ATQLDRSTNEKLF
abundance: -; j_gene: TRBJ1-2; d_gene: -; len: 10; v_gene: TRBV28; CDR3aa: ASSPGDYGYT
abundance: -; j_gene: TRBJ1-1; d_gene: TRBD1; len: 14; v_gene: TRBV15; CDR3aa: ATSRDRTGANTEAF
abundance: -; j_gene: TRBJ2-1; d_gene: -; len: 11; v_gene: TRBV2; CDR3aa: ASTSDRDNEQF
abundance: -; j_gene: TRBJ1-1; d_gene: -; len: 10; v_gene: TRBV5-6; CDR3aa: ASSPHNTEAF
abundance: once; j_gene: TRBJ1-5; d_gene: TRBD1; len: 13; v_gene: TRBV5-1; CDR3aa: ASSLQGALNQPQH
abundance: -; j_gene: TRBJ2-1; d_gene: TRBD1; len: 12; v_gene: TRBV25-1; CDR3aa: ASRGQGQGNEQF
abundance: -; j_gene: TRBJ1-1; d_gene: -; len: 13; v_gene: TRBV5-1; CDR3aa: ASSLGISFPSEAF
abundance: -; j_gene: TRBJ2-7; d_gene: TRBD2; len: 13; v_gene: TRBV5-1; CDR3aa: ASSPRSGGPYEQY
abundance: -; j_gene: TRBJ2-1; d_gene: -; len: 12; v_gene: TRBV6-5; CDR3aa: ATRVTGAYNEQF
abundance: -; j_gene: TRBJ1-2; d_gene: -; len: 12; v_gene: TRBV6-2/TRBV6-3; CDR3aa: ASSLRGDVDGYT
abundance: -; j_gene: TRBJ2-2; d_gene: -; len: 12; v_gene: TRBV29-1; CDR3aa: SVEGRGDTGELF
abundance: -; j_gene: TRBJ2-2; d_gene: TRBD2; len: 12; v_gene: TRBV25-1; CDR3aa: ASSEIGGTGELF
abundance: once; j_gene: TRBJ2-3; d_gene: -; len: 11; v_gene: TRBV6-1; CDR3aa: ASTQRVTDTQY
abundance: -; j_gene: TRBJ1-3; d_gene: -; len: 11; v_gene: TRBV7-6; CDR3aa: ASSSTSGNTIY
abundance: -; j_gene: TRBJ1-6; d_gene: -; len: 14; v_gene: TRBV6-6; CDR3aa: ASSYAPQGLNSPLH
abundance: -; j_gene: TRBJ1-6; d_gene: TRBD1; len: 12; v_gene: TRBV18; CDR3aa: ASSPTGEDSPLH
abundance: once; j_gene: TRBJ2-3; d_gene: -; len: 13; v_gene: TRBV7-9; CDR3aa: ASSLVGGNTDTQY
abundance: -; j_gene: TRBJ2-7; d_gene: TRBD2; len: 11; v_gene: TRBV3-1/TRBV3-2; CDR3aa: ASSQIAGVQQY
abundance: once; j_gene: TRBJ1-1; d_gene: -; len: 11; v_gene: TRBV5-4; CDR3aa: ASSWDSYTEAF
abundance: -; j_gene: TRBJ2-2; d_gene: -; len: 11; v_gene: TRBV5-1; CDR3aa: ASSTGYTGELF
abundance: -; j_gene: TRBJ2-1; d_gene: TRBD2; len: 13; v_gene: TRBV4-2; CDR3aa: ASSQGEGGGNEQF
abundance: once; j_gene: TRBJ1-1; d_gene: -; len: 13; v_gene: TRBV30; CDR3aa: AWTDRQGGNTEAF
abundance: -; j_gene: TRBJ2-7; d_gene: TRBD1; len: 14; v_gene: TRBV7-6; CDR3aa: ASSLYGTGAVYEQY
abundance: once; j_gene: TRBJ1-2; d_gene: -; len: 12; v_gene: TRBV4-2; CDR3aa: ASSQVEGSYGYT
abundance: -; j_gene: TRBJ2-1; d_gene: TRBD2; len: 13; v_gene: TRBV4-1; CDR3aa: ASSQVQRGDNEQF
abundance: few; j_gene: TRBJ2-1; d_gene: TRBD1; len: 12; v_gene: TRBV2; CDR3aa: ASSLLGTDNEQF
abundance: many; j_gene: TRBJ2-7; d_gene: TRBD1; len: 13; v_gene: TRBV11-2; CDR3aa: ASSFGQGVIREQY
abundance: -; j_gene: TRBJ2-3; d_gene: -; len: 13; v_gene: TRBV2; CDR3aa: ASSPDSSYPDTQY